The TCR beta chain described here comes from a study of radiotherapy plus CTLA-4 blockade in lung cancer. About the research overall: Patients showed objective responses in 15% to 20% of cases, and disease control was achieved by approximately 31%. The study, taken as a whole, reports: Clones of tumor-derived TCRs expanded in blood after radiotherapy plus ipilimumab.

The germline V and J ends were trimmed by 0 bases and 4 bases, with 14 bases remaining between them. The CDR3 has 15 amino acids. The V gene's germline CDR1 is SGHKS and CDR2 YYEKEE (reference sequence). Profiled with immunoSEQ multiplex PCR; TCRdb holds only in-frame clones, not every one. The sample shows about 97,000 clones, about 70% of them seen only once. This clone was picked up a small number of times. Its antigen is not known. This chain joins TRBV5-5 and TRBJ2-7; possibly TRBD1 for D (6 bases). This receptor was taken from a human donor with non-small cell lung cancer who had a partial response to radiotherapy plus ipilimumab. Some clones in this sample may be carry-over from other donors' samples. This material consisted of peripheral blood, taken from a patient treated with radiotherapy plus ipilimumab. DNA of the CDR3: TGTGCCAGCAGCTTGGACAGGGTGAGCGGATACGAGCAGTACTTC. It translates to CASSLDRVSGYEQYF.